What follows are 2 T cell receptor beta chains derived from one specimen sequenced in a study of OX40 agonist ivuxolimab in advanced cancers. Some clones are missing from TCRdb's copy, which holds only in-frame ones; the method was immunoSEQ multiplex PCR. The sample holds roughly 67,000 clones, roughly 80% seen once. This sample comprised CD4+ or CD8+ T cells sorted from blood, obtained in a trial of the OX40 agonist ivuxolimab. These receptors were taken from an adult with an advanced solid tumor such as melanoma, head and neck, liver or kidney cancer.

J is TRBJ1-1 and V is TRBV5-1, with D possibly being TRBD1 (6 bases). This CDR3 is 16 amino acids long. The germline CDR1 and CDR2 sequences are SGHRS and YFSETQ. Trimming stripped 0 bases from V and 0 bases from J, with 12 bases between. CDR3 DNA sequence: TGCGCCAGCAGCTTGGCAGGACAGCTTATGAACACTGAAGCTTTCTTT. Protein product: CASSLAGQLMNTEAFF.

The count of this clone is one. The rearrangement links TRBV7-9 to TRBJ1-4; 11 nucleotides agree with TRBD1. Germline-derived CDR1 and CDR2 are SEHNR and FQNEAQ (reference sequence). V was clipped by 4 bases and J by 7 bases; unmatched bases: 5. The CDR3 contains 15 residues. In DNA form, the CDR3 reads TGTGCCAGCAGCTCCGGACAGGGGGCCGGTGAAAAACTGTTTTTT. Translated, it gives CASSSGQGAGEKLFF.